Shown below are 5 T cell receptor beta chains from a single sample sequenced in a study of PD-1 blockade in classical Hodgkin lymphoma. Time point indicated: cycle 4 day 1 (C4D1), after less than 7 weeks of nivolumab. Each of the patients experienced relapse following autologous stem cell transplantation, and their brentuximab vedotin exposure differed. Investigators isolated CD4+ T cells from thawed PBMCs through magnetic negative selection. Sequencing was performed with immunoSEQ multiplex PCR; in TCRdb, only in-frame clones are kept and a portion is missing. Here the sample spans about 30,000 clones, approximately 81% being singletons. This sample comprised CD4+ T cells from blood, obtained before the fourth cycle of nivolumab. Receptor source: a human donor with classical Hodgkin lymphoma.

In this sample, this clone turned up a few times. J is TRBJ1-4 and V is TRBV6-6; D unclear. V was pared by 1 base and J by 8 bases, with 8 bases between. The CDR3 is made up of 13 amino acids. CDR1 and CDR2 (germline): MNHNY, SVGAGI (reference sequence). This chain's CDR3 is CASSYYSGEKLFF. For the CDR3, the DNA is TGTGCCAGCAGTTACTATTCGGGAGAAAAACTGTTTTTT.

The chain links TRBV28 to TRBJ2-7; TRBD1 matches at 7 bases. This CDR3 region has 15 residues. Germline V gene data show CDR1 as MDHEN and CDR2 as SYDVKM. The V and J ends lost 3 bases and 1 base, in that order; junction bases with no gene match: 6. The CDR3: CASSFARGRSYEQYF. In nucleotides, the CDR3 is TGTGCCAGCAGTTTTGCCAGGGGGAGATCCTACGAGCAGTACTTC.

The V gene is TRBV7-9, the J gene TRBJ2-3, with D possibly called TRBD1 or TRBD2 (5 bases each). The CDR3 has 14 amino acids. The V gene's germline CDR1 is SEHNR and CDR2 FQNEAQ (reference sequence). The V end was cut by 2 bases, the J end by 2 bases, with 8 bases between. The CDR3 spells CASSLMGDTDTQYF. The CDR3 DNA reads TGTGCCAGCAGCTTAATGGGGGACACAGATACGCAGTATTTT.

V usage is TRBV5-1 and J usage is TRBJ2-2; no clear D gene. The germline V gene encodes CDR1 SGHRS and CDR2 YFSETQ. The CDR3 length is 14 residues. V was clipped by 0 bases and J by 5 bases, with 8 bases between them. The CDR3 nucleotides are TGCGCCAGCAGCTTGGGGGGTCAGACCGGGGAGCTGTTTTTT. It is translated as CASSLGGQTGELFF. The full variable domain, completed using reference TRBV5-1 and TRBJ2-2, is KAGVTQTPRYLIKTRGQQVTLSCSPISGHRSVSWYQQTPGQGLQFLFEYFSETQRNKGNFPGRFSGRQFSNSRSEMNVSTLELGDSALYLCASSLGGQTGELFFGEGSRLTVL.

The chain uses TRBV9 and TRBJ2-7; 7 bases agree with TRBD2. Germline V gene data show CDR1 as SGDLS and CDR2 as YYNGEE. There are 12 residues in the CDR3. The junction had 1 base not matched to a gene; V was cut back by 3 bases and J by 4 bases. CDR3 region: CASSAAGYEQYF. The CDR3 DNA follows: TGTGCCAGCAGCGCAGCGGGGTACGAGCAGTACTTC.